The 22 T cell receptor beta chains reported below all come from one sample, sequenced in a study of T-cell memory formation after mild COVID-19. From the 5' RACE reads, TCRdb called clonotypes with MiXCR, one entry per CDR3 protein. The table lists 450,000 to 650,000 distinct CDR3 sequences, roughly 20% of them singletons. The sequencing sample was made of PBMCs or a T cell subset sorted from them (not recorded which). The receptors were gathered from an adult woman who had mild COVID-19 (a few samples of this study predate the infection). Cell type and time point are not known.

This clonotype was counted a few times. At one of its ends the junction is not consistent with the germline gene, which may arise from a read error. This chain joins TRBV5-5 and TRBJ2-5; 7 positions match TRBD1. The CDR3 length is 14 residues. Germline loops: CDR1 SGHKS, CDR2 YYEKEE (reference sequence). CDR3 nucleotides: TGTGCCAGCAGCTTCGGACAGGCAGATCAATTCCCGCACTTC. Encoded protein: CASSFGQADQFPHF.

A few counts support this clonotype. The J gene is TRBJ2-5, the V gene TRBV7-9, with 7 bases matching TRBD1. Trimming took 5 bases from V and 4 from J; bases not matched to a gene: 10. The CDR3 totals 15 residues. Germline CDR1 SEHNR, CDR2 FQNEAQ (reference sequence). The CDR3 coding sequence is TGTGCCAGCAGCCGGACCGGGACAGTAAGAGAGACCCAGTACTTC. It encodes CASSRTGTVRETQYF.

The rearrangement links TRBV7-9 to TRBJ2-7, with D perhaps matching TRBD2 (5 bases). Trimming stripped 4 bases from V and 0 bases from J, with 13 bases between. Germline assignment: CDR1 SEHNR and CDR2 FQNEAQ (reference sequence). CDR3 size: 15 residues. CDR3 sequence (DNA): TGTGCCAGCAGCTCCATGGACGGACTCTCCTACGAGCAGTACTTC. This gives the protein CASSSMDGLSYEQYF.

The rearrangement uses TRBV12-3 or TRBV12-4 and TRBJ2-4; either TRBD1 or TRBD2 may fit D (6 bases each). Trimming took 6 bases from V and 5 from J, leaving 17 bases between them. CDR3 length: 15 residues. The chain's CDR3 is CASRGGGKGENIQYF. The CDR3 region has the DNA TGTGCCAGCAGGGGGGGCGGGAAAGGGGAAAACATTCAGTACTTC.

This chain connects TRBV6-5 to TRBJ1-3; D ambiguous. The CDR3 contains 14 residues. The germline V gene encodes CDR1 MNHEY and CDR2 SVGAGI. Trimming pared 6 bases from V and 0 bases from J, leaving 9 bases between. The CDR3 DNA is TGTGCCAGCAGCCCCGGACTCTCTGGAAACACCATATATTTT. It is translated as CASSPGLSGNTIYF.

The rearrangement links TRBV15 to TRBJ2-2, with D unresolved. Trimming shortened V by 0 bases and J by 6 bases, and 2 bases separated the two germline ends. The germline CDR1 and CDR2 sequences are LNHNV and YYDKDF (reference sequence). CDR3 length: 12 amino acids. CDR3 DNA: TGTGCCACCAGCAGAGATTCCGGGGAGCTGTTTTTT. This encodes CATSRDSGELFF.

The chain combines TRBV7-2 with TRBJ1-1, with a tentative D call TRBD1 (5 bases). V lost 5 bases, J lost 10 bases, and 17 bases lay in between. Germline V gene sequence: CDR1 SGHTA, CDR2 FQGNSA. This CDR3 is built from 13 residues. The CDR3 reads CASSPRDSGIAFF. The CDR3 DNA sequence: TGTGCCAGCAGCCCCAGAGACAGCGGGATAGCTTTCTTT.

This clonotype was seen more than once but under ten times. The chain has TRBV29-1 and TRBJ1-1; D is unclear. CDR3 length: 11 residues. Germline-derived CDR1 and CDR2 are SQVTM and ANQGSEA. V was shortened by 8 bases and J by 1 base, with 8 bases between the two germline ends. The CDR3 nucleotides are TGCAGCTCGCGGAGGAACACTGAAGCTTTCTTT. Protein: CSSRRNTEAFF.

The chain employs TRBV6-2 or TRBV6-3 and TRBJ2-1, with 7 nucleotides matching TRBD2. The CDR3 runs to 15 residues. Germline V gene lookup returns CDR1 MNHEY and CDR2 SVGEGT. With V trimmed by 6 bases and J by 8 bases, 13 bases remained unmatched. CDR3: CASSPRGGRRHEQFF. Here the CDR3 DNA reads TGTGCCAGCAGCCCCCGTGGCGGGAGACGGCATGAGCAGTTCTTC.

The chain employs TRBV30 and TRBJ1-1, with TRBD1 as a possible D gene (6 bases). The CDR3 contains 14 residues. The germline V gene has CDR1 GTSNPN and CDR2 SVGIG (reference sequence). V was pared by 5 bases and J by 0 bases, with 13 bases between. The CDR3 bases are TGTGCCTGGGACTACAGGGCCATGAACACTGAAGCTTTCTTT. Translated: CAWDYRAMNTEAFF.

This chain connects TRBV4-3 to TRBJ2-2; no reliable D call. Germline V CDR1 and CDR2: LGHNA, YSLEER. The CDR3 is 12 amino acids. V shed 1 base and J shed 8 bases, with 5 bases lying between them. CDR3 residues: CASSQGSGELFF. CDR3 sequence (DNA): TGCGCCAGCAGCCAAGGGTCAGGGGAGCTGTTTTTT.

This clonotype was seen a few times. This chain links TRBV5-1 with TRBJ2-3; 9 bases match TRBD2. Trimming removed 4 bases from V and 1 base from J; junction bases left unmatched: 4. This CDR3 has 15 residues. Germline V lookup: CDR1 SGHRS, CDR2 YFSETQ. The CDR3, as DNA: TGCGCCAGCAGCGTTCAGCGGGGGGGCACAGATACGCAGTATTTT. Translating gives CASSVQRGGTDTQYF.

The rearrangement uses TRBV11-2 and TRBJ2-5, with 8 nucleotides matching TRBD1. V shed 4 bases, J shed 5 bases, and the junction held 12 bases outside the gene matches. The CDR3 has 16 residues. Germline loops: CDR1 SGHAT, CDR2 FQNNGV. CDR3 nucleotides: TGTGCCAGCAGCTCTTCAGGCTGGACAGGGCGGGAGACCCAGTACTTC. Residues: CASSSSGWTGRETQYF.

In DNA, the CDR3 is TGTGCCACCAGCACTTTGCAGGAGACCGGGGAGCTGTTTTTT. It encodes CATSTLQETGELFF. The chain uses TRBV24-1 and TRBJ2-2; D unresolved. CDR3 length equals 14 residues. From germline, CDR1 is KGHDR and CDR2 SFDVKD. Trimming left V 7 bases short and J 5 bases short, with 13 bases between.

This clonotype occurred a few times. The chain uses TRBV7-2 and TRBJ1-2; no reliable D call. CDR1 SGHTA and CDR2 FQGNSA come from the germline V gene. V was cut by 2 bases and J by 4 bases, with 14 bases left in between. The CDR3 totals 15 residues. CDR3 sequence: CASSLYPPGVYGYTF. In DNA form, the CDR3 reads TGTGCCAGCAGCTTATACCCCCCCGGGGTCTATGGCTACACCTTC.

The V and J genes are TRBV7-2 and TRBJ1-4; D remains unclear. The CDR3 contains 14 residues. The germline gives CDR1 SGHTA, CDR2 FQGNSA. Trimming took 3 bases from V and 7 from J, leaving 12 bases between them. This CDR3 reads CASSFPGMGEKLFF. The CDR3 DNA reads TGTGCCAGCAGCTTTCCGGGAATGGGTGAAAAACTGTTTTTT.

CDR3 region: CASSMRGHGNQPQHF. Here the CDR3 DNA reads TGTGCCAGTAGTATGAGGGGACATGGCAATCAGCCCCAGCATTTT. The chain couples TRBV19 to TRBJ1-5; possibly TRBD1 for D (6 bases). Per the germline V gene, CDR1 is LNHDA and CDR2 is SQIVND (reference sequence). V was clipped by 3 bases and J by 2 bases, with 11 bases between them. The CDR3 consists of 15 residues.

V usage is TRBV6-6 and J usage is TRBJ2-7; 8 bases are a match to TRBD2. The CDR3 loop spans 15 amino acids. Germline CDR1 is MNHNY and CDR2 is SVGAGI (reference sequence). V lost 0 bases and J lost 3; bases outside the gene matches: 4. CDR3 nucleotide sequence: TGTGCCAGCAGTTACTCGGCGGGAGGAGACTACGAGCAGTACTTC. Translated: CASSYSAGGDYEQYF.

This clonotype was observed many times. The chain's CDR3 is CASSLVGGDTQYF. The DNA for the CDR3 is TGTGCCAGCAGCTTAGTTGGGGGAGATACGCAGTATTTT. The rearrangement joins TRBV7-2 to TRBJ2-3, with D perhaps being TRBD1 or TRBD2 (5 bases each). Trimming removed 1 base from V and 5 bases from J, with 7 bases in between. CDR3 size: 13 residues. The germline CDR1 and CDR2 sequences are SGHTA and FQGNSA.

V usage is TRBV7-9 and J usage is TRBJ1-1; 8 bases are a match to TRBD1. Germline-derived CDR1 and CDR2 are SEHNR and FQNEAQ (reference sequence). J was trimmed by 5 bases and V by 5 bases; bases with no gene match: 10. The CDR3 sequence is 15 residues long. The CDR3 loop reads CASSPTDRGSTEAFF. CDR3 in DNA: TGTGCCAGCAGCCCTACAGACAGGGGAAGTACTGAAGCTTTCTTT.

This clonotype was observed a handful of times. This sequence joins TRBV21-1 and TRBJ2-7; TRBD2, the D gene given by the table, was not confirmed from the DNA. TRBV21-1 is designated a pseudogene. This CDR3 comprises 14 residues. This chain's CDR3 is CASKPRQSPYEQYF. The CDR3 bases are TGTGCCAGCAAACCCCGACAGTCCCCTTACGAGCAGTACTTC.

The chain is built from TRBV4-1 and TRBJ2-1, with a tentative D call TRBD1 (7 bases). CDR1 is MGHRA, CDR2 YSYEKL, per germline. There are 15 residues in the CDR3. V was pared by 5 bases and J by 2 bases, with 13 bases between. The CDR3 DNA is TGCGCCAGCAGCTTCAGGGGGGTCACCTACAATGAGCAGTTCTTC. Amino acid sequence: CASSFRGVTYNEQFF.